This TCR beta chain emerged from a study of neurological immune-mediated disorders. This CDR3 has 17 amino acids. Looked up from germline, CDR1 is SGHTA and CDR2 is FQGNSA. The V end was cut by 2 bases, the J end by 1 base, with 15 bases between. This clonotype was seen ten or more times. TCRdb analysed the 5' RACE reads with MiXCR anew, one entry per CDR3 protein. The sample carries around 19,000 distinct CDR3 sequences, approximately 12% recorded once. This receptor was identified in a woman aged 45 to 65 in good health. The sample consisted of CD8+ T cells from blood. The rearrangement joins TRBV7-2 to TRBJ1-3; D ambiguous. Written as DNA, the CDR3 is TGTGCCAGCAGCTTAACGACCTGGCCGGGGTCTGGAAACACCATATATTTT. Translating gives CASSLTTWPGSGNTIYF.